This TCR beta chain was documented in a study of Ad26.COV2.S vaccination and SARS-CoV-2 variants. Described treatment: roughly 20 received Ad26.COV2.S at low or high dose, single or two shots; a few received placebo; per-sample allocation not given. The samples were gathered on day 63 after the first injection of vaccine or placebo. Deletions cut 6 bases from V and 3 bases from J, with 12 bases between. This CDR3 has 13 amino acids. Germline V lookup: CDR1 MNHNY, CDR2 SVGAGI (reference sequence). The repertoire was sequenced with immunoSEQ multiplex PCR; TCRdb's copy has only in-frame clones and lacks some. The sample comprises about 400,000 clones, about four fifths of which are singletons, and more than 7% rests with the top ten.

The chain uses TRBV6-6 and TRBJ2-7; D possibly uses TRBD1 or TRBD2 (6 bases each). The sequence derives from a person between 18 and 65 years old who received the Ad26.COV2.S COVID-19 vaccine or a placebo. The sequences come from peripheral blood, collected in a trial of Ad26.COV2.S vaccine versus placebo. The CDR3 protein is CASREGGNYEQYF. The CDR3 nucleotides are TGTGCCAGCAGGGAGGGGGGCAACTACGAGCAGTACTTC.